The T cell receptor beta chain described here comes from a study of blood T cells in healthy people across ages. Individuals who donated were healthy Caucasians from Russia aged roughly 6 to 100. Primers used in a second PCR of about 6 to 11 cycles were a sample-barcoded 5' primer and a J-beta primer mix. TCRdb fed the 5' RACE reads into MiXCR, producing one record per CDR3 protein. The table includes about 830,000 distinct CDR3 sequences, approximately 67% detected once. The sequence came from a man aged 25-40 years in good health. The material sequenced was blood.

CDR3 sequence reads: CSVSSNTEAFF. CDR3 nucleotide sequence: TGCAGCGTCTCCTCGAACACTGAAGCTTTCTTT. V is TRBV29-1 and J is TRBJ1-1; D gene uncertain. Germline loops: CDR1 SQVTM, CDR2 ANQGSEA. Trimming stripped 6 bases from V and 1 base from J, with 6 bases between. The CDR3 runs to 11 residues.